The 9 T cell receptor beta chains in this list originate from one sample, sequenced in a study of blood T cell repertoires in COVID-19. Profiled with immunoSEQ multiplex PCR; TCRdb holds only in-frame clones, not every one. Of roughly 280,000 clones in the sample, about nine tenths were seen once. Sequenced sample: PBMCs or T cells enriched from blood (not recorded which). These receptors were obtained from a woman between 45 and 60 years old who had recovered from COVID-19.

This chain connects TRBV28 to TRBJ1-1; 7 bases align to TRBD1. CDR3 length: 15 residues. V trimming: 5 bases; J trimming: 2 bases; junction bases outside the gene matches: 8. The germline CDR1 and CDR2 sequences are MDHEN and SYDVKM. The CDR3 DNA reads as TGTGCCAGCAGTCTCCCGACAGGGATTAACACTGAAGCTTTCTTT. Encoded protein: CASSLPTGINTEAFF.

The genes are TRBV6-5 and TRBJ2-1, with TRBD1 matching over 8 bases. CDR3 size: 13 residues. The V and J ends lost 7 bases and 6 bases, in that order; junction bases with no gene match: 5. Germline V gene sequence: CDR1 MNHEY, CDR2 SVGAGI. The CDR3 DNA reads TGTGCCAGCACAGGGGGCGTAATCAATGAGCAGTTCTTC. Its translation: CASTGGVINEQFF.

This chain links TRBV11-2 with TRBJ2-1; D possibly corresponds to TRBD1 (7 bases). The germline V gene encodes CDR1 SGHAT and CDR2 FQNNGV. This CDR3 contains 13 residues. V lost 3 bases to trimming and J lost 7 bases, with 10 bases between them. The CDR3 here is CASSFPGGNEQFF. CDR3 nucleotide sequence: TGTGCCAGCAGCTTTCCAGGGGGGAATGAGCAGTTCTTC.

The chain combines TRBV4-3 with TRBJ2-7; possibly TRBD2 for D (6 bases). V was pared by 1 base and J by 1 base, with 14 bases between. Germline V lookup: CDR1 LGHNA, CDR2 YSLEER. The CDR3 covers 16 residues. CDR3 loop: CASSQGYGGSSYEQYF. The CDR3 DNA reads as TGCGCCAGCAGCCAAGGATATGGGGGGTCTTCCTACGAGCAGTACTTC.

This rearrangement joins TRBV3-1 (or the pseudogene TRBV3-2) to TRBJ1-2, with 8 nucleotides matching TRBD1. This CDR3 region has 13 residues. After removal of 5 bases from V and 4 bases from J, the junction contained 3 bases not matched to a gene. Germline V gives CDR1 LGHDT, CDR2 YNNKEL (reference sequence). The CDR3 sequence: CASSGDRLYGYTF. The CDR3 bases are TGTGCCAGCAGCGGGGACAGGCTCTATGGCTACACCTTC.

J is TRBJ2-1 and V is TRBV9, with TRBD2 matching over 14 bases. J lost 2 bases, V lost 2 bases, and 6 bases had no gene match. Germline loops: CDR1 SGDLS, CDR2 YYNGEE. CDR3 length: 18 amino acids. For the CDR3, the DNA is TGTGCCAGCAGCGTCGGGACTAGCGGGAGATCCGCCTACAATGAGCAGTTCTTC. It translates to CASSVGTSGRSAYNEQFF.

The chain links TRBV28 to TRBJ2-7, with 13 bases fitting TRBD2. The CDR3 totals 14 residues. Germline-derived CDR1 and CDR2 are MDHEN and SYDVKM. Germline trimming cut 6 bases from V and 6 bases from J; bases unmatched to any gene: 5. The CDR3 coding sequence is TGTGCCAGCAGCACTAGCGGGAGGGTTAGCGAGCAGTACTTC. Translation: CASSTSGRVSEQYF.

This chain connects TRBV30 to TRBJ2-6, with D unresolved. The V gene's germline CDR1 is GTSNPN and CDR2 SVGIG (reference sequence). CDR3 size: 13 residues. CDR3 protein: CISRVSGANVLTF. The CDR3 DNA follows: TGTATTTCCCGGGTCTCTGGGGCCAACGTCCTGACTTTC. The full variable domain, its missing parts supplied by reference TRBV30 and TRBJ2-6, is SQTIHQWPATLVQPVGSPLSLECTVEGTSNPNLYWYRQAAGRGLQLLFYSVGIGQISSEVPQNLSASRPQDRQFILSSKKLLLSDSGFYLCISRVSGANVLTFGAGSRLTVL.

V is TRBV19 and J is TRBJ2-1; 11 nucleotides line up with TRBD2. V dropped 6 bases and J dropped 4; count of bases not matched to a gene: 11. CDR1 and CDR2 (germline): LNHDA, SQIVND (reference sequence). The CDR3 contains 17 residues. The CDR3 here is CASRTRYSGGGYNEQFF. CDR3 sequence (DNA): TGTGCCAGTAGGACCCGATATAGCGGGGGGGGATACAATGAGCAGTTCTTC.